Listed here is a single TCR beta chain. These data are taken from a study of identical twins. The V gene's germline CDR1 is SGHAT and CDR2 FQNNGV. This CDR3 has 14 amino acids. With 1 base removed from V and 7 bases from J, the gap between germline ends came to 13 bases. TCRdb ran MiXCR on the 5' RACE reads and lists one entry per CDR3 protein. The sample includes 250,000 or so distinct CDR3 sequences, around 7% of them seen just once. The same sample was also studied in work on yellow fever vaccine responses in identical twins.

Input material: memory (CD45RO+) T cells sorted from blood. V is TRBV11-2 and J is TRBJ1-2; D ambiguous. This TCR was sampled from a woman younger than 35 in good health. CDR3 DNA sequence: TGTGCCAGCAGCTTAGCGGAGGGAAGGGTTGGCTACACCTTC. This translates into CASSLAEGRVGYTF.